Each of the 28 T cell receptor beta chains below was sequenced from the same sample in a study of T and B cells in COVID-19 patients. BIOMED2 TRB-A/B primer pools were used in multiplex TRB PCR. TCRdb reanalysed the multiplex PCR reads using MiXCR and keeps one entry per CDR3 protein. Altogether approximately 17,000 distinct CDR3 sequences are present, about 26% being singletons, with the ten largest covering around 4.8%. From blood, roughly 220-550 ng of genomic DNA served as TRB template. Sequences were obtained from blood. These receptors were collected from a human donor who had recovered from COVID-19.

About this clonotype: It is likely a read error, because the conserved phenylalanine at the end of the CDR3 is missing. The chain links TRBV19 to TRBJ1-5; no firm D call. CDR3 length: 14 amino acids. In germline, CDR1 is LNHDA, CDR2 SQIVND (reference sequence). V was cut by 3 bases and J by 3 bases, with 9 bases left in between. The CDR3 is CASSISAANQPQHL. As DNA, the CDR3 is TGTGCCAGTAGTATCTCGGCAGCCAATCAGCCCCAGCATCTT.

This clonotype was counted between two and nine times. J is TRBJ2-3 and V is TRBV7-9; tentative D call: TRBD2 (5 bases). The CDR3 contains 15 residues. Germline V gene lookup returns CDR1 SEHNR and CDR2 FQNEAQ (reference sequence). Deletions cut 1 base from V and 1 base from J, with 9 bases between. The CDR3: CASSLDQRGTDTQYF. CDR3 sequence (DNA): TGTGCCAGCAGCTTAGACCAGAGGGGCACAGATACGCAGTATTTT.

This rearrangement joins TRBV10-3 to TRBJ2-3; D is tentatively TRBD1 or TRBD2 (5 bases each). CDR1 and CDR2 from the germline V gene are ENHRY and SYGVKD. The CDR3 consists of 10 residues. V lost 4 bases and J 9 bases, leaving 5 bases between the germline ends. The CDR3 bases are TGTGCCATCAGTGGGGACACGCAGTATTTT. This gives the protein CAISGDTQYF.

The chain joins TRBV7-9 to TRBJ1-2; unclear D gene. Germline loops: CDR1 SEHNR, CDR2 FQNEAQ (reference sequence). V was shortened by 5 bases and J by 6 bases, with 4 bases between the two germline ends. CDR3 size: 10 residues. The CDR3 DNA reads TGTGCCAGCAGCCCAGATGGCTACACCTTC. It specifies CASSPDGYTF.

The rearrangement links TRBV10-1 to TRBJ2-7, with no clear D. Germline values: CDR1 WNHNN, CDR2 SYGVQD (reference sequence). The CDR3 consists of 14 residues. The V and J ends lost 3 bases and 4 bases respectively, with 13 bases between them. CDR3 sequence: CASSDSLIKYEQYF. In DNA form, the CDR3 reads TGCGCCAGCAGTGATTCCCTTATTAAATACGAGCAGTACTTC.

Comment on this clonotype: A clone one base away is much larger, so this may be a read error. The chain links TRBV19 to TRBJ1-5; the D is unclear. Germline assignment: CDR1 LNHDA and CDR2 SQIVND (reference sequence). Trimming removed 3 bases at V and 5 bases at J, with 8 bases between. CDR3 size: 13 residues. CDR3 bases: TGTGCCAGTAGTATGCTGAGCCATCAGCCCCAGCATTTT. Residues: CASSMLSHQPQHF.

V is TRBV10-3 and J is TRBJ1-3; D not resolved. The germline V gene encodes CDR1 ENHRY and CDR2 SYGVKD. The CDR3 length is 12 residues. Between the trimmed V and J ends, which lost 7 bases and 1 base, there was a span of 5 bases. CDR3 bases: TGTGCCATCACAGAGTCTGGAAACACCATATATTTT. Its translation is CAITESGNTIYF.

This clonotype is medium-sized (0.01 to 0.1%) in the sample. The junction shows a germline mismatch at one end, possibly a read error. CDR3 residues: CASKGGRSTDTQYF. The CDR3 DNA is TGTGCCAGTAAGGGGGGAAGGAGCACGGATACGCAGTATTTT. The chain links TRBV19 to TRBJ2-3, with D possibly being TRBD1 or TRBD2 (6 bases each). CDR3 length: 14 residues. Germline V CDR1 and CDR2: LNHDA, SQIVND (reference sequence).

The CDR3 loop reads CSARRSEGADTQYF. In DNA form, the CDR3 reads TGCAGTGCTAGACGGTCTGAAGGGGCAGATACGCAGTATTTT. J is TRBJ2-3 and V is TRBV20-1; possibly TRBD1 for D (5 bases). This CDR3 region has 14 residues. CDR1 is DFQATT, CDR2 SNEGSKA, per germline (reference sequence). The V end lost 2 bases, the J end lost 4 bases, and 13 bases lay between the germline ends.

This clonotype was counted ten times or more. The chain couples TRBV12-3 or TRBV12-4 to TRBJ2-2; 7 bases map to TRBD1. The CDR3 loop spans 14 amino acids. J was trimmed by 4 bases and V by 6 bases; bases with no gene match: 5. The CDR3 spells CASRMTGSTGELFF. CDR3 bases: TGTGCCAGCAGGATGACAGGGTCCACCGGGGAGCTGTTTTTT.

This clonotype is a singleton in its sample. This may arise from a read error, as a much more abundant clone is one base away. CDR3 in amino acids: CASSLAWWVQTDTQYF. The CDR3 coding sequence is TGTGCCAGCAGCTTAGCTTGGTGGGTCCAGACAGATACGCAGTATTTT. The V and J genes are TRBV11-1 and TRBJ2-3; D gene ambiguous. Trimming removed 0 bases from V and 3 bases from J, with 13 bases in between. CDR1 is SGHAT, CDR2 FQDESV, per germline (reference sequence). The CDR3 sequence is 16 residues long.

This clonotype has more than one count but fewer than ten. This chain uses TRBV6-5 with TRBJ1-2, with D possibly being TRBD1 (6 bases). Trimming pared 2 bases from V and 5 bases from J, leaving 15 bases between. The CDR3 runs 15 residues. From germline, CDR1 is MNHEY and CDR2 SVGAGI. CDR3 DNA sequence: TGTGCCAGCAGTTACGGCAGGGGAGGGTTGTATGGCTACACCTTC. Its protein product is CASSYGRGGLYGYTF.

This clonotype is medium-sized within its sample. The CDR3 spells CATKGSGANVLTF. The CDR3 nucleotides are TGTGCCACCAAAGGCTCTGGGGCCAACGTCCTGACTTTC. V is TRBV15 and J is TRBJ2-6; D unresolved. The V gene's germline CDR1 is LNHNV and CDR2 YYDKDF (reference sequence). The CDR3 loop spans 13 amino acids. Trimming cost V 7 bases and J 0 bases, with 4 bases left between them.

About this clonotype itself: Since a much larger clone is just one base distant, this may be a read error. This chain uses TRBV6-5 with TRBJ2-7, with 8 bases identical to TRBD1. Per germline, CDR1 MNHEY and CDR2 SVGAGI. V was clipped by 4 bases and J by 9 bases; unmatched bases: 8. The CDR3 totals 13 residues. CDR3 loop: CASSSDRGLPQYF. DNA for the CDR3: TGTGCCAGCAGTTCCGACAGGGGTTTACCGCAGTACTTC.

Remarks on this clonotype: One base away lies a much larger clone, so this may be a sequencing read error. This rearrangement joins TRBV19 to TRBJ1-5, with a possible D match to TRBD1 (5 bases). The CDR3 is 14 residues long. In germline, CDR1 is LNHDA, CDR2 SQIVND (reference sequence). The CDR3 nucleotides are TGTGCCAGTAGTATAGGTGACAGCAATCATCCCCAGCATTTT. This gives the protein CASSIGDSNHPQHF.

The sample holds many counts of this clonotype. The rearrangement links TRBV27 to TRBJ2-3; the match to TRBD2 covers 8 bases. Trimming took 3 bases from V and 2 from J; bases not matched to a gene: 13. The CDR3 spans 18 residues. The germline CDR1 and CDR2 sequences are MNHEY and SMNVEV (reference sequence). CDR3 DNA sequence: TGTGCCAGCAGTTTGGGGGCGGGGGGTTACCCGGCCACAGATACGCAGTATTTT. Its translation is CASSLGAGGYPATDTQYF.

This chain connects TRBV27 to TRBJ1-1, with D hard to call. This CDR3 has 14 residues. Trimming took 6 bases from V and 3 from J, leaving 14 bases between them. The V gene's germline CDR1 is MNHEY and CDR2 SMNVEV (reference sequence). The CDR3 spells CASSPHREYTEAFF. As DNA, the CDR3 is TGTGCCAGCAGCCCTCACAGAGAGTACACTGAAGCTTTCTTT.

V usage is TRBV21-1 and J usage is TRBJ2-5; TRBD2, as called in the table, went unchecked against the DNA. TRBV21-1 corresponds to a pseudogene. The CDR3 is 16 amino acids. CDR3 region: CASSKVGGQGEETQYF. DNA of the CDR3: TGTGCCAGCAGCAAAGTCGGCGGGCAGGGCGAAGAGACCCAGTACTTC.

The chain joins TRBV6-2 or TRBV6-3 to TRBJ2-3, with D tentatively TRBD1 (5 bases). This CDR3 is 13 amino acids long. CDR1 is MNHEY and CDR2 is SVGEGT in the germline V gene. The V gene lost 10 bases and the J gene lost 3 bases, with 14 bases spanning the gap. In DNA form, the CDR3 reads TGTGCCACTCAGGGTTTTCGGACAGATACGCAGTATTTT. Its protein is CATQGFRTDTQYF.

In its sample, this clonotype was seen a few times. The CDR3 reads CASSFGPSGGNTIYF. The CDR3 region has the DNA TGTGCCAGTAGTTTTGGACCCTCAGGTGGAAACACCATATATTTT. This chain connects TRBV19 to TRBJ1-3; D unresolved. The CDR3 extends over 15 amino acids. From germline, CDR1 is LNHDA and CDR2 SQIVND (reference sequence). The V end was cut by 5 bases, the J end by 3 bases, with 14 bases between.

The CDR3, as DNA: TGCAGTGCTAGAGATTCTCAACAGGGGGATGATTCACCCCTCCACTTT. Translation gives CSARDSQQGDDSPLHF. This chain uses TRBV20-1 with TRBJ1-6; the match to TRBD1 covers 8 bases. The germline V gene encodes CDR1 DFQATT and CDR2 SNEGSKA (reference sequence). Trimming cost V 0 bases and J 8 bases; bases outside gene matches: 9. The CDR3 is made up of 16 amino acids.

V and J are TRBV20-1 and TRBJ2-5; 11 nucleotides match TRBD2. The germline CDR1 and CDR2 sequences are DFQATT and SNEGSKA (reference sequence). V gave up 2 bases and J gave up 5 bases; unmatched junction bases: 4. The CDR3 contains 14 residues. CDR3 region: CSARTGLADETQYF. CDR3 DNA sequence: TGCAGTGCTAGAACGGGACTAGCGGACGAGACCCAGTACTTC.

The chain joins TRBV4-3 to TRBJ1-5; D unclear. The CDR3 consists of 16 residues. Germline CDR1 LGHNA, CDR2 YSLEER. V was trimmed by 0 bases and J by 3 bases, leaving 12 bases between them. CDR3 DNA sequence: TGCGCCAGCAGCCAAGATCGAATAGGACCCAATCAGCCCCAGCATTTT. Protein sequence: CASSQDRIGPNQPQHF.

The genes are TRBV6-4 and TRBJ2-1; 10 bases match TRBD1. The CDR3 has 12 residues. V gave up 6 bases and J gave up 13 bases; unmatched junction bases: 6. Per the germline V gene, CDR1 is MRHNA and CDR2 is SNTAGT. For the CDR3, the DNA is TGTGCCAGCAGGGGACAGGGGCCAGGACAGTTCTTC. Translated, it gives CASRGQGPGQFF.

The genes are TRBV4-2 and TRBJ2-4, with D possibly matching TRBD2 (7 bases). The V end was cut by 8 bases, the J end by 0 bases, with 11 bases between. The length of the CDR3 is 14 residues. CDR1 is LGHNA, CDR2 YNFKEQ, per germline. The chain's CDR3 is CASGRGSAKNIQYF. CDR3 coding DNA: TGTGCCAGCGGGAGGGGGTCAGCCAAAAACATTCAGTACTTC.

By its share, this clonotype is medium-sized (0.01 to 0.1%). The gene calls are TRBV27 and TRBJ2-3, with a possible D match to TRBD2 (6 bases). There are 15 residues in the CDR3. Trimming pared 1 base from V and 5 bases from J, leaving 13 bases between. In germline, CDR1 is MNHEY, CDR2 SMNVEV (reference sequence). CDR3 amino acids: CASSLFQEGGDTQYF. Here the CDR3 DNA reads TGTGCCAGCAGTTTATTCCAGGAGGGAGGAGATACGCAGTATTTT.

This clonotype was seen repeatedly, ten times or more. The CDR3 region has the DNA TGTGCCAGCAGTTCACCGGGCGGGTACACAGATACGCAGTATTTT. It yields the protein CASSSPGGYTDTQYF. The rearrangement links TRBV12-3 or TRBV12-4 to TRBJ2-3, with a possible D match to TRBD2 (5 bases). This CDR3 spans 15 amino acids. Trimming stripped 4 bases from V and 2 bases from J, with 13 bases between.

This clonotype came up once. The CDR3 here is CASSGRQGTNTEAFF. For the CDR3, the DNA is TGTGCCAGCAGTGGGCGACAGGGGACGAACACTGAAGCTTTCTTT. The J gene is TRBJ1-1, the V gene TRBV6-1, with 8 bases identical to TRBD1. Germline lookup yields CDR1 MNHNS and CDR2 SASEGT. This CDR3 region has 15 residues. Trimming removed 4 bases from V and 1 base from J; junction bases left unmatched: 5.